This T cell receptor beta chain was documented in a study of cytomegalovirus exposure and HLA in healthy donors (dated by TCRdb to about 2017). Background for the entire study: An earlier analysis of about 530 of the donors reported approximately 260 Gb of sequence data and 117 million unique TCR beta sequences obtained from about 200 million T cells. An early release that covered around 590 HLA-typed donors contained approximately 300 gigabases of sequencing data and tens of millions of unique TCR sequences. Among the 398 genotyped donors, approximately 77% belonged to the genetic ancestry cluster associated with self-reported Caucasian donors. The study was designed to test whether signatures of past pathogen exposure could be identified by cataloging public T cell receptors. The study used immunosequencing to profile the T cell repertoires of 670 or so subjects and linked those repertoires to cytomegalovirus serostatus. In addition to the first cohort of roughly 670 subjects, a separate validation cohort of under 150 different subjects was used. To predict cytomegalovirus infection status, the study combined high-throughput TCR immunosequencing, statistical association of individual TCRs with disease status, and machine learning. In a later analysis, previously published TCR beta repertoires from roughly 710 donors were re-analyzed and high-resolution HLA genotyping was added so that TCR occurrence patterns could be studied. Rather than using new phenotypic data, the later analysis identified candidate immune exposures from TCR beta sequences and from how often those sequences occurred across donors. An earlier analysis of 587 of the donors applied high-throughput TCR beta sequencing to assess whether each TCR beta V gene segment acted as functional or pseudogenic. Alongside the repertoire data, information on donor age, sex, ethnicity and CMV serostatus was compiled. A later genetic analysis used genome-wide SNP genotypes for 398 of the 666 donors, treating that subset as a discovery cohort. All discovery cohort repertoires had been generated on a single sequencing platform. HLA typing covered class I and class II loci at four-digit resolution. The number of typed donors differed by locus: about 620-640 for A, B, C, DRB1 and DQB1; 522 for DQA1; 606 for DPA1; and approximately 450 for DPB1. A handful of DR-DQ haplotypes were handled as single units for association and clustering because linkage in the cohort was strong. Across 300 to 400 genotyped donors of the cohort, an average of roughly 250,000 unique TCR beta nucleotide sequences per donor were sequenced, and roughly a sixth of those sequences were non-productive. The paper as a whole reports these results and caveats: Most TCR sequences were observed very rarely across donors, whereas some public TCRs were present in many individuals. According to a later analysis, most CMV-associated TCR beta chains appeared to be HLA-restricted, and the HLA associations seemed to be driven largely by CMV exposure. Fewer than 20 rarely observed V segments, including chromosome 9 orphons, were excluded from the earlier analysis of some 590 of the donors because counts were too low. Linkage disequilibrium might explain the correlated functional status among segregating V segments, but an unknown experimental factor could not be excluded. In a later analysis, HLA-associated TCR beta chains showed more clonal expansion and lower generation probabilities than non-associated chains that were equally common. According to a later genetic analysis, donors in an Asian-associated ancestry cluster had fewer N-insertions in productive TCRs than the roughly 670-donor mean. Broadly in line with IMGT annotations, most TCR beta V segments showed up in productive rearrangements about 87% or about 30% of the time in an earlier analysis of approximately 600 of the donors. V-gene and J-gene trimming of TCR beta chains was associated with a missense DCLRE1C variant in a later genetic analysis, and the association was replicated in an independent cohort. A later analysis found that TCR association rates varied across HLA loci, with DRB1 alleles showing the most associated TCRs and HLA-C alleles the fewest. Because HLA typing was missing for some donors at each locus, association tests included only the typed subset. A few of the identified cytomegalovirus-associated TCR beta chains were confirmed in vitro to be specific for cytomegalovirus antigens. The authors suggested that the approach could potentially be extended to other disease states and immunological phenotypes. Immune exposure information for the cohort was limited to CMV serostatus. Roughly uniform sequencing depth across donors was assumed in presence/absence analyses, although this assumption may not hold. Only TCR beta chains were sequenced in this cohort, and the absence of alpha or paired-chain data limited detectable features. Some IMGT-functional V segments, including TRBV6-2 and TRBV6-3, could not be told apart with the 87-base-pair reads, so those segments were excluded. In the study, 150 to 200 TCR beta chains were listed as associated with cytomegalovirus. A group of highly shared sequence variants was considered likely to be a technical artifact of the sequencing pipeline. A further reported finding was that TCR beta sequences accurately predicted the HLA-A and HLA-B alleles for most subjects in the first cohort. In a later analysis, several top co-occurrence clusters were reported to appear linked to parvovirus B19, influenza, CMV and Epstein-Barr virus. Assigning TCR associations to individual alleles was difficult when HLA alleles, especially DR and DQ, strongly co-occurred. At a false discovery rate of 0.05, a later analysis linked around 17,000 TCR beta sequences to specific HLA alleles. In both the original and validation cohorts, the classifier was reported to diagnose cytomegalovirus status with high specificity and sensitivity.

The cohort was made up of under 800 healthy bone marrow donors. Cohort members were all nominally healthy when sampled, although unrecorded immune exposures were likely present. The donor tested CMV seronegative and was one of the 352 seronegative cohort members. A peripheral blood sample was collected from each donor, and TCR beta sequencing was performed on peripheral blood mononuclear cells. The Qiagen DNeasy Blood Extraction Kit was used to extract genomic DNA from the blood cell samples. The protocol used for the library was the immunoSEQ multiplex PCR assay. A mixture of 60 forward primers for TCR Vbeta segments and 13 reverse primers for TCR Jbeta segments was used in the multiplex PCR. The CDR3 region of rearranged TCR beta genes was amplified from genomic DNA by a multiplex PCR assay. On the Illumina HiSeq System, the amplified TCR beta libraries were sequenced as 87-base-pair reads. The original methods were these. Across the 700 or so repertoires, a later analysis counted 80 million or so unique TCR beta chains, 8.5 million to 12 million of which were shared by at least two donors. A nearest-neighbor algorithm error-corrected the raw reads and collapsed the reads into unique sequences, merging closely related sequences to remove PCR and sequencing errors. Alignment of CDR3 sequences to IMGT reference sequences was used to assign V, D and J gene segments. Each retained sequence needed at least a six-nucleotide match to both a V gene segment and a J gene segment. Rearrangements were classified as productive when the CDR3 lacked stop codons and remained in frame with V and J, and all other rearrangements were classified as non-productive. CDR3 was defined by IMGT convention, running from the second conserved V-encoded cysteine to the conserved J-encoded phenylalanine. In an earlier analysis of around 540 of the donors, sequences lacking an unambiguous match to a single V gene segment were excluded. In an earlier analysis of several hundred of the donors, V segments were called functional above 56.7% productive rearrangements and were called segregating when the between-donor standard deviation exceeded 5%. A statistical classification framework was built to diagnose cytomegalovirus status from the catalog of TCR beta chain sequences. In a later analysis, V and J genes were assigned by comparing TCR nucleotide sequences against IMGT/GENE-DB human TR gene sequences. Using the TCRdist pipeline, a later analysis assigned CDR3 sequences along with most-parsimonious VDJ recombination scenarios. In a later analysis, each TCR beta chain was defined by its CDR3 amino acid sequence together with its V-gene family, and reads without a unique V-gene family were excluded. A later analysis removed several hundred highly shared, low-generation-probability nucleotide sequences to deal with suspected cross-contamination and a sequencing artifact. In a later analysis, a clonal expansion index for each public chain was calculated from normalized within-repertoire ranks of inferred template counts. In a later analysis, generation probabilities were computed using a VDJ recombination model fitted to out-of-frame rearrangements, and the results were checked against IGoR. Hypergeometric tests were used in a later analysis to score TCR-TCR, TCR-HLA and TCR-CMV co-occurrence, with a repertoire-size bias correction applied to the TCR pairs. A later analysis estimated false discovery rates by permuting HLA or CMV assignments 20 times. In a later analysis, co-occurring TCRs were grouped using DBSCAN, and TCRdist sequence similarity was added for clustering within HLA-allele-positive subsets. Co-occurrence clustering excluded repertoires with fewer than 30,000 or more than 120,000 public chains, plus five with anomalous nucleotide sharing. TCRdb took this table from immuneACCESS and kept in-frame rearrangements with V and J called. Such tables lack part of the clones; where checked against another copy, unresolved V genes explain under half of the gap, and the rest is unexplained. V, J and clone size were drawn from that table, and D and trimming were deduced from the DNA. Counted in this sample were some 150,000 clones; roughly 85% of them appeared once. The ten largest clones take up 2.3% of the sample.

In the germline V gene, CDR1 corresponds to SGDLS and CDR2 to YYNGEE. Spanning cysteine to phenylalanine, the CDR3 consists of 17 amino acids. Of all the DNA, just the CDR3 is kept, 51 bases in frame from base 1. Trimming at the junction amounts to 3 bases on V and 0 bases on J, and the germline ends lie 13 bases apart. This clone has more than one count but fewer than ten. Its antigen remains unidentified. Per-nucleotide qualities are absent, and no much larger clonotype sits a single base away. Recombination joined TRBV9 with TRBJ1-6; the D gene is possibly TRBD1, with 5 bases matching. This clonotype originated in a woman in her late teens or twenties in good health and CMV-seronegative. The source material was PBMCs. The DNA sequence is given as TGTGCCAGCAGCGAGCCGGGGGGGAGCTCCTATAATTCACCCCTCCACTTT. Its translation is CASSEPGGSSYNSPLHF.